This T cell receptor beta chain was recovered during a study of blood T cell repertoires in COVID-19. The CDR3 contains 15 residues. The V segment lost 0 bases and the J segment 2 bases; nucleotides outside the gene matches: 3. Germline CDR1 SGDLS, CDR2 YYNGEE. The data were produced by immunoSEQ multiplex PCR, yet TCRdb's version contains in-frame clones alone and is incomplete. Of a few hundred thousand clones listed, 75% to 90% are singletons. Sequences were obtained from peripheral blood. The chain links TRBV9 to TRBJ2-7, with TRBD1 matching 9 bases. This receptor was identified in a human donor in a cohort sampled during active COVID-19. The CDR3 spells CASSVAGQGTYEQYF. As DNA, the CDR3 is TGTGCCAGCAGCGTAGCGGGACAGGGAACCTACGAGCAGTACTTC.